This T cell receptor (beta chain) was recorded in a study of blood T cell repertoires in COVID-19. Methods used by the authors: Amplification of reference gene primers provided the estimated nucleated cell counts. Profiled with immunoSEQ multiplex PCR; TCRdb holds only in-frame clones, not every one. V and J calls and clone size follow that table, whereas D and trimming were derived from the DNA. The sample carries 180,000 or so clones, roughly 84% recorded once. The ends were cut back, 0 bases at V and 4 bases at J, with 5 bases in the middle. The CDR3 length is 13 residues. Germline CDR1 is SGHKS and CDR2 is YYEKEE (reference sequence). This clone was found once. Participants spanned ages about 18 to 89 years and resided in about 24 US areas. Participants' own reports of clinical history determined their cohort assignment. Among Cohort 3 donors, those recovered had two negative PCRs, clearance, or symptom resolution.

The TCR sequence derives from a man in his forties who had recovered from COVID-19. The rearrangement links TRBV5-5 to TRBJ2-1, with D maybe TRBD1 (5 bases). Specimen: PBMCs or T cells enriched from blood (not recorded which). CDR3 coding DNA: TGTGCCAGCAGCTTGGGGACATACAATGAGCAGTTCTTC. Translation: CASSLGTYNEQFF.